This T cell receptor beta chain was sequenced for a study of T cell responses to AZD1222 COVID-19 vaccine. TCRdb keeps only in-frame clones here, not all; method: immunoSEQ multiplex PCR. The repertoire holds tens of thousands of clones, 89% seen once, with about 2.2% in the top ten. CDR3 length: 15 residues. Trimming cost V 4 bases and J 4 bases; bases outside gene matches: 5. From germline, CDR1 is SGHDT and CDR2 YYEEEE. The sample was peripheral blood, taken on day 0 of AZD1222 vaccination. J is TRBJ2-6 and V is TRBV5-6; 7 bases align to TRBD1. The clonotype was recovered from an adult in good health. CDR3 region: CASSAQGFGANVLTF. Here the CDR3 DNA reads TGTGCCAGCAGCGCACAGGGGTTCGGGGCCAACGTCCTGACTTTC.